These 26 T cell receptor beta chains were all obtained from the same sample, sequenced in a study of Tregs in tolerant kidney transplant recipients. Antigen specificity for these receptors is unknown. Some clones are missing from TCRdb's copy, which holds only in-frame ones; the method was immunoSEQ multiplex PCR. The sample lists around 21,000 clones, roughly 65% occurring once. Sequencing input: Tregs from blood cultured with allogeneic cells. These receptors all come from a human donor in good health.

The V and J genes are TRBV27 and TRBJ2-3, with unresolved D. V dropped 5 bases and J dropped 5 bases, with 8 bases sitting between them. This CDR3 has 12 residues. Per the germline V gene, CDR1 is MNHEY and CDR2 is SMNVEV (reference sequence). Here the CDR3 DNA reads TGTGCCAGCAGTCCCCCCCGAGATACGCAGTATTTT. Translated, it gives CASSPPRDTQYF.

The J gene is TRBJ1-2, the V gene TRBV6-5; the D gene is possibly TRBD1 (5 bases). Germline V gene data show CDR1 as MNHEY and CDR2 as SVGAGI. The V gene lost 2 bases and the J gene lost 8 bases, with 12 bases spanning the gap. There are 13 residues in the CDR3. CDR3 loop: CASSYRTHSGYTF. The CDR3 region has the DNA TGTGCCAGCAGTTACCGGACACATAGCGGCTACACCTTC.

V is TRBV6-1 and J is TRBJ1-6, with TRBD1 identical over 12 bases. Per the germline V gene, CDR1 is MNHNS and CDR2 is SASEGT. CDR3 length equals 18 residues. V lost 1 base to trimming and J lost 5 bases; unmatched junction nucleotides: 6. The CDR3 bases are TGTGCCAGCAGTGAAGTAATGGGACAGGGGGCGGATAATTCACCCCTCCACTTT. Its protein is CASSEVMGQGADNSPLHF.

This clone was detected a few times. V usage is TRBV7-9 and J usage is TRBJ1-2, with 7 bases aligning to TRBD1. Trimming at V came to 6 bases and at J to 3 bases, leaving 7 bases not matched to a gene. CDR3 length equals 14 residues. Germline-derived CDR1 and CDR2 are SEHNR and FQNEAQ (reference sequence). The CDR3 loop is CASSTQGGYYGYTF. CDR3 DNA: TGTGCCAGCAGTACTCAGGGGGGATACTATGGCTACACCTTC.

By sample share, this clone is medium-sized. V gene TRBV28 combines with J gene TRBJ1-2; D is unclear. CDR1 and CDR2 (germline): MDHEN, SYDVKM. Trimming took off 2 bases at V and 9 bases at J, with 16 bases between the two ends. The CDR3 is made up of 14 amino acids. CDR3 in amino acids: CASSLTSGIRSYTF. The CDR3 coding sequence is TGTGCCAGCAGTTTAACTTCGGGTATTCGGAGCTACACCTTC.

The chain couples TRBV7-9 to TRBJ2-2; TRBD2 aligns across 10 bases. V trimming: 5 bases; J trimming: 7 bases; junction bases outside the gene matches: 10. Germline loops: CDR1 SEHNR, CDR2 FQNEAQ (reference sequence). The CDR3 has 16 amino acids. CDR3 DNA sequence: TGTGCCAGCAGCCGGACTAGCGGTACTATCCGCGGGGAGCTGTTTTTT. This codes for CASSRTSGTIRGELFF.

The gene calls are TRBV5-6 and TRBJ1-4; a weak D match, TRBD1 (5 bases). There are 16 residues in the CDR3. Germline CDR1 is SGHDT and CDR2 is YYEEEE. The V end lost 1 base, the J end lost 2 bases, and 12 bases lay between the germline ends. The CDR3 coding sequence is TGTGCCAGCAGCTTGATCCTTTGGGGGACTAATGAAAAACTGTTTTTT. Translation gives CASSLILWGTNEKLFF.

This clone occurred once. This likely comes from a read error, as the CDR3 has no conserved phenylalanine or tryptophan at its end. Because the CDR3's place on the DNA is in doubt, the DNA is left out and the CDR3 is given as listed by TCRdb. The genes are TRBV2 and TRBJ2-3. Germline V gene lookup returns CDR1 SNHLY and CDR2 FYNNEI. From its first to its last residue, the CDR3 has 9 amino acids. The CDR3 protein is CATNRGTPR.

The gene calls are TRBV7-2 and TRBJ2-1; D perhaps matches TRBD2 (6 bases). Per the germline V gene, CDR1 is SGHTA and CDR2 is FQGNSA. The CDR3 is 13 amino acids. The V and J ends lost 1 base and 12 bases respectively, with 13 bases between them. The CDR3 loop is CASSLGPLGGQFF. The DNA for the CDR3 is TGTGCCAGCAGCTTAGGGCCCCTCGGGGGGCAGTTCTTC.

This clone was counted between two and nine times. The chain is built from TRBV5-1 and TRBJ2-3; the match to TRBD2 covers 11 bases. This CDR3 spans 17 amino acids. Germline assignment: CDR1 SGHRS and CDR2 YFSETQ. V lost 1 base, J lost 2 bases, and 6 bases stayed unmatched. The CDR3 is CASSLRLAGGSTDTQYF. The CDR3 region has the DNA TGCGCCAGCAGCTTGAGGCTAGCGGGAGGTTCCACAGATACGCAGTATTTT.

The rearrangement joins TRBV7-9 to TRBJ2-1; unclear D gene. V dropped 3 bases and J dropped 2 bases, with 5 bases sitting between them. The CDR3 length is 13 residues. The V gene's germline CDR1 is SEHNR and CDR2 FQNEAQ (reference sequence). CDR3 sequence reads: CASSFATYNEQFF. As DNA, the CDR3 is TGTGCCAGCAGCTTCGCTACCTACAATGAGCAGTTCTTC.

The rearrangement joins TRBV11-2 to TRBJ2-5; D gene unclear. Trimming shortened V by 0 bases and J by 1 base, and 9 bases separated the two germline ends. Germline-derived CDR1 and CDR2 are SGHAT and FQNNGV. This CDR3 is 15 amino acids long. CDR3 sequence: CASSLDIGFQETQYF. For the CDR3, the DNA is TGTGCCAGCAGCTTAGATATCGGTTTCCAAGAGACCCAGTACTTC.

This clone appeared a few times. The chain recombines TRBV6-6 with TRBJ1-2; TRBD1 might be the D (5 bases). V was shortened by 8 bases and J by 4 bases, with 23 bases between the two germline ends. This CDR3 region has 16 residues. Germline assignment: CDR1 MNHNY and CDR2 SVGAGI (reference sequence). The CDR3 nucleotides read TGTGCCAGCCTAAGTGACGGGGGTAGAGGTTCCTATGGCTACACCTTC. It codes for CASLSDGGRGSYGYTF.

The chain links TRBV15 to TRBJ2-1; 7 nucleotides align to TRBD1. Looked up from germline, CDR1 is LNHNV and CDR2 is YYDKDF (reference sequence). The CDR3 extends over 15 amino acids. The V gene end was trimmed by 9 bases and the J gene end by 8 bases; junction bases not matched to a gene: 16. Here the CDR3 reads CATQDRETPPYEQFF. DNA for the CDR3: TGTGCCACTCAAGACAGGGAGACACCGCCCTATGAGCAGTTCTTC.

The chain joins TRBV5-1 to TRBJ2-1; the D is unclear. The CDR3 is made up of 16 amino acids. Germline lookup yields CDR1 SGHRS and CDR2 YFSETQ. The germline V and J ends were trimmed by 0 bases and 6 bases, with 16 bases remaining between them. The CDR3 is CASSLDGPRPGNEQFF. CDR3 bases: TGCGCCAGCAGCTTGGATGGACCGCGTCCGGGCAATGAGCAGTTCTTC.

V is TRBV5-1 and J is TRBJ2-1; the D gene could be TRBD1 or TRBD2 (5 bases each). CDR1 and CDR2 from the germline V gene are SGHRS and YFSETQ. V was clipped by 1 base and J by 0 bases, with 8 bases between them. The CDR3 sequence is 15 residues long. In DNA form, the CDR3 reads TGCGCCAGCAGCTTGTGGGGGATCTCCTACAATGAGCAGTTCTTC. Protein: CASSLWGISYNEQFF.

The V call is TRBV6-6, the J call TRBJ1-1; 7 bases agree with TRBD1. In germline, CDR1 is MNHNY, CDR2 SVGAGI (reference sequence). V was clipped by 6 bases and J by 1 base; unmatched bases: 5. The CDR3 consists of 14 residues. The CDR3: CASSLTGKNTEAFF. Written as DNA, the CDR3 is TGTGCCAGCAGCCTGACAGGGAAGAACACTGAAGCTTTCTTT.

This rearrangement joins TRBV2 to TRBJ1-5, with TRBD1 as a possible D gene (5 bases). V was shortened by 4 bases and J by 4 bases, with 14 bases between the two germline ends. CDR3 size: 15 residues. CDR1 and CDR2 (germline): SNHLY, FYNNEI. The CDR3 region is CASSVGVTSNQPQHF. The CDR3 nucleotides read TGTGCCAGCAGTGTGGGGGTGACGTCTAATCAGCCCCAGCATTTT.

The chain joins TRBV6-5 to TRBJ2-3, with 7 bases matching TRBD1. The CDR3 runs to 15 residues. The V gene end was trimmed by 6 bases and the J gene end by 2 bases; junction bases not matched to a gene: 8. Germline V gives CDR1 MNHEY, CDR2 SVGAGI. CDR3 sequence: CASSQGQTYTDTQYF. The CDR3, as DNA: TGTGCCAGCAGCCAGGGACAGACGTACACAGATACGCAGTATTTT.

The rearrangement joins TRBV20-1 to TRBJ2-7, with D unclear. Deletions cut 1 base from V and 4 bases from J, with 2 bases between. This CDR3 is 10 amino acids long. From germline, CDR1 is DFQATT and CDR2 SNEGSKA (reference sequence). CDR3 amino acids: CSARGYEQYF. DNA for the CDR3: TGCAGTGCTAGAGGGTACGAGCAGTACTTC.

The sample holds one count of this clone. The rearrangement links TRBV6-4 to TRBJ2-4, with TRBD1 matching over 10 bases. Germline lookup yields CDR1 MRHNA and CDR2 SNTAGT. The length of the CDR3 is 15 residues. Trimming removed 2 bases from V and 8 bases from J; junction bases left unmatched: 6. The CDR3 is CASSDQDRGRDIQYF. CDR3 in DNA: TGTGCCAGCAGTGACCAGGACAGGGGGAGAGACATTCAGTACTTC.

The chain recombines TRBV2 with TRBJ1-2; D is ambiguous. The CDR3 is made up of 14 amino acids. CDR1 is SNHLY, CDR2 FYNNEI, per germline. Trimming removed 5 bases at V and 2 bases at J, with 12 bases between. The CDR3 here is CASSSARLNYGYTF. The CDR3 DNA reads TGTGCCAGCAGTTCAGCCAGGCTGAACTATGGCTACACCTTC. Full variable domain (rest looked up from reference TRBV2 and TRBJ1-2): EPEVTQTPSHQVTQMGQEVILRCVPISNHLYFYWYRQILGQKVEFLVSFYNNEISEKSEIFDDQFSVERPDGSNFTLKIRSTKLEDSAMYFCASSSARLNYGYTFGSGTRLTVV.

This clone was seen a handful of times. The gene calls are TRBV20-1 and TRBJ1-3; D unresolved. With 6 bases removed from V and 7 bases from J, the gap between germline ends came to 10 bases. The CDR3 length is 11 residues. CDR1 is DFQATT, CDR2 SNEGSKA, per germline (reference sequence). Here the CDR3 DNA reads TGCAGTGCCCCCGTGGGGAACACCATATATTTT. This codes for CSAPVGNTIYF.

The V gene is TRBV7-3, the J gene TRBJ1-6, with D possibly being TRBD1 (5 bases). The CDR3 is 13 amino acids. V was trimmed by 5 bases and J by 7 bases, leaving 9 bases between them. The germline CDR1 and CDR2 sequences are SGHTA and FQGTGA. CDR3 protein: CASSARGNSPLHF. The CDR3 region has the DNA TGTGCCAGCAGCGCCCGGGGGAATTCACCCCTCCACTTT.

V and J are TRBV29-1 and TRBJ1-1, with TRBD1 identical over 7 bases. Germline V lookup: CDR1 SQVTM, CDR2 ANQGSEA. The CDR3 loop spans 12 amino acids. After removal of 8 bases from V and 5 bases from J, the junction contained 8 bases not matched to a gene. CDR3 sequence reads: CSFNRGWTEAFF. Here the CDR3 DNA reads TGCAGCTTCAACAGGGGATGGACTGAAGCTTTCTTT.

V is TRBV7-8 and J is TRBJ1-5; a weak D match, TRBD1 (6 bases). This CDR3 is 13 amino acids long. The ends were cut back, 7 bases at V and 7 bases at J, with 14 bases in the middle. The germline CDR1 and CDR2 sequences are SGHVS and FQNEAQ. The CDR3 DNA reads TGTGCCAGCAACGCAGGGGTTAGGCAGCCCCAGCATTTT. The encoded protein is CASNAGVRQPQHF.